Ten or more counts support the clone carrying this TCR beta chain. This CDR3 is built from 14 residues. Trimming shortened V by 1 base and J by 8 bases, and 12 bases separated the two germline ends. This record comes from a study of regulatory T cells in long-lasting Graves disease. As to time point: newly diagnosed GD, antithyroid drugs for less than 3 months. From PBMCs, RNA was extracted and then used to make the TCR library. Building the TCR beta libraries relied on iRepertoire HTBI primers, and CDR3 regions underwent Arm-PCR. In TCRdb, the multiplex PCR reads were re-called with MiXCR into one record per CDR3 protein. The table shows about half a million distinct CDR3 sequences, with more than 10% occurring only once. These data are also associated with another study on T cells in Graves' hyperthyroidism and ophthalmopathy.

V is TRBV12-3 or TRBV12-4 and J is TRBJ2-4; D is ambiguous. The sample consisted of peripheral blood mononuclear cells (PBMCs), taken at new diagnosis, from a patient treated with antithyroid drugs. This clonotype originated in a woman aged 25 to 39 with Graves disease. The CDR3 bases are TGTGCCAGCAGTTTAGATCTGGTTTCGGACATTCAGTACTTC. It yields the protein CASSLDLVSDIQYF.